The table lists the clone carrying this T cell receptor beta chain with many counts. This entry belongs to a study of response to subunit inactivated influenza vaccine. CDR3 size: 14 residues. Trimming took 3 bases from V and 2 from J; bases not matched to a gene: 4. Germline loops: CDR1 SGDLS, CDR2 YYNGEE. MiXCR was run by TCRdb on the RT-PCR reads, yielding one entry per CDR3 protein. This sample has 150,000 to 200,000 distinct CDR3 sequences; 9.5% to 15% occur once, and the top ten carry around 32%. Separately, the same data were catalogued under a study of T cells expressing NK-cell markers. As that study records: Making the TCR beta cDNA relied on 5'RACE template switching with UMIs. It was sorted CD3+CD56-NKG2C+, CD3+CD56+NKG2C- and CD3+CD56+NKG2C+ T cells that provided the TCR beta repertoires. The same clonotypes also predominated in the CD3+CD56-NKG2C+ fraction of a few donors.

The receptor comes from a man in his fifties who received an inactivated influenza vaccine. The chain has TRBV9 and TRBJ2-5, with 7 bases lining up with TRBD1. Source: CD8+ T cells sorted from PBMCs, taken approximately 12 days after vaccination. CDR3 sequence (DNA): TGTGCCAGCAGCGGCCTGACAGGGCAAGAGACCCAGTACTTC. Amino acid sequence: CASSGLTGQETQYF.